This T cell receptor (beta chain) was recorded in a study of blood T cell repertoires in COVID-19. Study summary: The United States, Italy and Spain were the sources of the acute and convalescent COVID-19 samples.

The study drew participants aged about 18 to 90 years from roughly 25 US areas. This CDR3 has 13 amino acids. The J segment lost 5 bases and the V segment lost 6 bases, leaving 7 bases of the junction unmatched. Germline V gene data show CDR1 as SGHAT and CDR2 as FQNNGV. Here immunoSEQ multiplex PCR was the method, and the copy in TCRdb shows in-frame clones only, minus some. The sample has fewer than 350,000 clones, around 90% seen once. This chain links TRBV11-2 with TRBJ2-7; 7 bases are a match to TRBD1. Sequenced material: PBMCs or T cells enriched from blood (not recorded which). This clonotype was sampled from a woman between 35 and 50 years old who had recovered from COVID-19. The CDR3 loop is CASRQTGTDEQYF. The CDR3 DNA sequence: TGTGCCAGCAGACAGACAGGGACCGACGAGCAGTACTTC.